Listed here is a single T cell receptor (beta chain). Its antigen remains unidentified. At one end, the junction sequence differs from germline, possibly due to a read error. The sample originates from a study of CD8+CD57+ T cells in acquired aplastic anemia. Study-level findings and limits: A set of about 28 CD8+ CDR3 sequences was shared between patients and controls, and these sequences appeared highly expressed in patients.

There are 12 residues in the CDR3. An expansion of CD8+CD57+ cells by flow cytometry had been shown in patients chosen for sequencing. Severe acquired aplastic anemia was present in all patients. For CDR3 and TCR beta VDJ profiling, genomic DNA was the template used. TCRdb used MiXCR to reprocess the reads, holding one entry per CDR3 protein. The profile shows a few hundred thousand distinct CDR3 sequences, approximately 57% of them singletons. This sequence originates from a human donor with aplastic anemia. The material sequenced was sorted CD4+, CD8+, or CD8+CD57+ T cells (not recorded which) from PBMCs. The chain recombines TRBV12-3 or TRBV12-4 with TRBJ2-7; a weak D match, TRBD1 (5 bases). The CDR3 DNA sequence: TGCGCCAGCACCCAGACAGAATACGAGCGGTACTTC. Translation: CASTQTEYERYF.